This paragraph covers one T cell receptor (beta chain) sequence. The V end lost 4 bases, the J end lost 4 bases, and 17 bases lay between the germline ends. Germline V gene sequence: CDR1 SGHNT, CDR2 YYREEE (reference sequence). The CDR3 length is 15 residues. Survey-level TCR beta sequencing used the immunoSEQ assay. Sequencing was performed with immunoSEQ multiplex PCR; in TCRdb, only in-frame clones are kept and a portion is missing. This table has tens of thousands of clones, roughly 95% appearing once. Sequenced material: PBMCs. This sequence was found in a man aged 35 to 55 with rheumatoid arthritis. The V gene is TRBV5-4, the J gene TRBJ2-5; D unclear. The CDR3 bases are TGTGCCAGCAGCCAGCCCGGCCCTAAGGGAGAGACCCAGTACTTC. This encodes CASSQPGPKGETQYF.